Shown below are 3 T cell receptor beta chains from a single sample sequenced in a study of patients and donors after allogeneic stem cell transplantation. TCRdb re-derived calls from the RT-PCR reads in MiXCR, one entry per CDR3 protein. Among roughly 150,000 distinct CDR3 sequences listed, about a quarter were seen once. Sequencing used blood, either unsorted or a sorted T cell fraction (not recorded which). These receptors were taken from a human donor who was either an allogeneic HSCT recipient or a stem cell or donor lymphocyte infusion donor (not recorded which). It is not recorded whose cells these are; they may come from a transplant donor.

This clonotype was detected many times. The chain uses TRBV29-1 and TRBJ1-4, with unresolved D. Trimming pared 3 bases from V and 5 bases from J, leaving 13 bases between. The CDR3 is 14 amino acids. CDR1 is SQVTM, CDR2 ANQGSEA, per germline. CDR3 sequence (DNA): TGCAGCGTTGATGATCCGGGCAGCAATGAAAAACTGTTTTTT. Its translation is CSVDDPGSNEKLFF.

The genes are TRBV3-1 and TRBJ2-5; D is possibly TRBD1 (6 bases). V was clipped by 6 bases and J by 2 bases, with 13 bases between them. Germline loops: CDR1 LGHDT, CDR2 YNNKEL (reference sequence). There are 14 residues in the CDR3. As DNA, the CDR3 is TGTGCCAGCAGTTCACAGGGAATACAAGAGACCCAGTACTTC. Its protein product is CASSSQGIQETQYF.

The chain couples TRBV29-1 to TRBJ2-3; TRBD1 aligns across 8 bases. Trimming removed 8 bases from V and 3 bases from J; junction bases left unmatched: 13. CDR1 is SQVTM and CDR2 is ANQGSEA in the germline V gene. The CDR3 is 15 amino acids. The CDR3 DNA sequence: TGCAGCACCCGAGCGCGCAGGGGGCAGACAGATACGCAGTATTTT. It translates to CSTRARRGQTDTQYF.